The clone carrying this TCR beta chain rates as medium-sized. Its specificity is not known. CDR3 length equals 14 residues. Germline loops: CDR1 SEHNR, CDR2 FQNEAQ (reference sequence). V shed 3 bases and J shed 6 bases, with 14 bases lying between them. This specimen belongs to a study of PD-1 blockade in classical Hodgkin lymphoma. Regarding the study as a whole: Compared with healthy donors, newly diagnosed patients reportedly showed lower baseline TCR diversity. It was CD4+ TCR diversity, not CD8+, that rose significantly by C4D1. Newly diagnosed patients and complete responders had comparable diversity at baseline.

Each of the patients experienced relapse following autologous stem cell transplantation, and their brentuximab vedotin exposure differed. TCRdb's copy holds only in-frame clones and misses some; the assay was immunoSEQ multiplex PCR. The profile shows tens of thousands of clones, roughly 70% of them singletons. The source was peripheral blood mononuclear cells (PBMCs), collected before the second cycle of nivolumab. The sequence was obtained from a human donor with classical Hodgkin lymphoma. The V call is TRBV7-9, the J call TRBJ1-2, with a weak D call TRBD1 (5 bases). DNA of the CDR3: TGTGCCAGCAGCTTGGGGCAGGGATGGGATGGCTACACCTTC. This encodes CASSLGQGWDGYTF.